This TCR beta chain was documented in a study of blood T cell repertoires in COVID-19. CDR1 SEHNR and CDR2 FQNEAQ come from the germline V gene (reference sequence). The CDR3 is 14 amino acids. The ends were cut back, 0 bases at V and 3 bases at J, with 7 bases in the middle. TCRdb keeps only in-frame clones here, not all; method: immunoSEQ multiplex PCR. The repertoire holds around 140,000 clones, with approximately 78% as singletons. The sequencing sample was made of peripheral blood. This chain connects TRBV7-9 to TRBJ2-3, with D uncertain. The clonotype originates from a human donor with acute or convalescent COVID-19. The donor label of this sample is uncertain. The CDR3 region is CASSLAVRTDTQYF. CDR3 bases: TGTGCCAGCAGCTTAGCGGTCCGGACAGATACGCAGTATTTT.